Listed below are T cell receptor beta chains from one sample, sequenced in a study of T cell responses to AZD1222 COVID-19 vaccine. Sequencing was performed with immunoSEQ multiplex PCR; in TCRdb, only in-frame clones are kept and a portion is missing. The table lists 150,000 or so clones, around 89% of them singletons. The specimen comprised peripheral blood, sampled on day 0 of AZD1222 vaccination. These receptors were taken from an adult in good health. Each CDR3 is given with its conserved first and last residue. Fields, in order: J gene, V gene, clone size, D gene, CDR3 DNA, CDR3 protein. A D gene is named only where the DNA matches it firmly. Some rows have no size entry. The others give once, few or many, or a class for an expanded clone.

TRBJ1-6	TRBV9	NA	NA	TGTGCCAGCAGCGTATCATCGAGCTCCTATAATTCACCCCTCCACTTT	CASSVSSSSYNSPLHF
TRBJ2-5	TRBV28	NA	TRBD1	TGTGCCAGCAAGGCAGGGGGCTTAGAGACCCAGTACTTC	CASKAGGLETQYF
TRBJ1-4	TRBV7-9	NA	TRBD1	TGTGCCAGCAGACGACAGGGGGCGCTGGGTAATGAAAAACTGTTTTTT	CASRRQGALGNEKLFF
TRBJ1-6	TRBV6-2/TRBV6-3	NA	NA	TGTGCCAGCAGTTACCGAGAGCCACATAATTCACCCCTCCACTTT	CASSYREPHNSPLHF
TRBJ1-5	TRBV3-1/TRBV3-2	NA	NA	TGTGCCAGCAGCCAAGGGGGGGCTCAGCGTCAGCCCCAGCATTTT	CASSQGGAQRQPQHF
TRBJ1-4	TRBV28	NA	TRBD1	TGTGCCAGCAGTGTCGGGACAGTGGGTCGGGGAAAACTGTTTTTT	CASSVGTVGRGKLFF
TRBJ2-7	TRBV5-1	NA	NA	TGCGCCAGCAGCTTGGTGGCAGGGTCCTACGAGCAGTACTTC	CASSLVAGSYEQYF
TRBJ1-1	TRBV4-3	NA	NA	TGCGCCAGCAGCGGAAAAGTCGGACTCCGAGCTTTCTTT	CASSGKVGLRAFF
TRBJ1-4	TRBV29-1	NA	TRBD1	TGCAGCGTAGGGACAGGGGGAGAAAAACTGTTTTTT	CSVGTGGEKLFF
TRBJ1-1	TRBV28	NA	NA	TGTGCCAGTCCCCCCAGGCTATCCCGGAACACTGAAGCTTTCTTT	CASPPRLSRNTEAFF
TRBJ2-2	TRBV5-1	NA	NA	TGCGCCAGCAGCGAGACCCCCAGGGAAAGTAAGCTGTTTTTT	CASSETPRESKLFF
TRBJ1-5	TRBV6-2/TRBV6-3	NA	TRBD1	TGTGCCAGCAGTTACCCGGGACAGAGTTATAGCAATCAGCCCCAGCATTTT	CASSYPGQSYSNQPQHF
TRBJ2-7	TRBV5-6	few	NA	TGTGCCAGCAGCCCCGAGGCTCGGCGTGAGCAGTACTTC	CASSPEARREQYF
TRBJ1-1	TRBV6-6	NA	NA	TGTGCCAGCAGCCATAGCCCAACAGGGCGGAACACTGAAGCTTTCTTT	CASSHSPTGRNTEAFF
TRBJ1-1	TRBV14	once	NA	TGTGCCAGCAGCCTCACTATATACGGCACTGAAGCTTTCTTT	CASSLTIYGTEAFF
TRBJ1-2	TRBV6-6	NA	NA	TGTGCCAGCGGAGGGGGATACTATGGCTACACCTTC	CASGGGYYGYTF
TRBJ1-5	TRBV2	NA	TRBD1	TGTGCCAGCACTAGACAGGGGAATCAGCCCCAGCATTTT	CASTRQGNQPQHF
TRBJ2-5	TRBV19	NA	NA	TGTGCCAGTAGTATAGGATATGCGGGATCCCAAGAGACCCAGTACTTC	CASSIGYAGSQETQYF
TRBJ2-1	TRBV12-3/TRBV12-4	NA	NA	TGTGCCAGCACAGGACAAGACTACAATGAGCAGTTCTTC	CASTGQDYNEQFF
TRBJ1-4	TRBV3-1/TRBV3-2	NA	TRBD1	TGTGCCAGCAGCCCCAGGGGGTTTAATGAAAAACTGTTTTTT	CASSPRGFNEKLFF
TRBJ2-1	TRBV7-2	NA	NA	TGTGCCAGCAGCTTAGCTTCGGGGCTGGATGAGCAGTTCTTC	CASSLASGLDEQFF
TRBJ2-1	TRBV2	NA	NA	TGTGCCAGCAGTGCTAACTTAGAGCAGTTCTTC	CASSANLEQFF
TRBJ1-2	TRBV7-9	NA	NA	TGTGCCAGCAGCTTTTCCCAGGACAGCTCTGGCTACACCTTC	CASSFSQDSSGYTF
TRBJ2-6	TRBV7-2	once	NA	TGTGCCAGCAGCTTAGGGGTTGGTGGGGCCAACGTCCTGACTTTC	CASSLGVGGANVLTF
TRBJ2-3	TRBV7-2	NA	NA	TGTGCCAGCAGCTTAGCGCGGACTAGCACAGATACGCAGTATTTT	CASSLARTSTDTQYF
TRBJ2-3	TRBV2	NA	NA	TGTGCCAGCCTGGAGCTTTCAAGCACAGATACGCAGTATTTT	CASLELSSTDTQYF
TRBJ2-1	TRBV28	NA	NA	TGTGCCAGCAGTTTTTCGCCCACGGGTCACCGCAATGAGCAGTTCTTC	CASSFSPTGHRNEQFF
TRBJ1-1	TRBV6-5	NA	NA	TGTGCCAGCAGTTACTACCCCAGGGCAGGGGCGACTGAAGCTTTCTTT	CASSYYPRAGATEAFF
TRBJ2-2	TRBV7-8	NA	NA	TGTGCCAGCAGTCTCAGACGTCAGGGGACTTACACCGGGGAGCTGTTTTTT	CASSLRRQGTYTGELFF
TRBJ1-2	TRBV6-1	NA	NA	TGTGCCAGCAGTGAAAATTCCAGGGCCTATGGCTACACCTTC	CASSENSRAYGYTF
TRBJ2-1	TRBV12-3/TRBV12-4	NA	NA	TGTGCCAGCAGTTTGCTAGCTCGTCATGAGCAGTTCTTC	CASSLLARHEQFF
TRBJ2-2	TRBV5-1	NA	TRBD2	TGCGCCAGCGGTAGCGGGGGCCGGACCGGGGAGCTGTTTTTT	CASGSGGRTGELFF
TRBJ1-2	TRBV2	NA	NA	TGTGCCAGCGGAGGGGGAAGTAAGGCCTATGGCTACACCTTC	CASGGGSKAYGYTF
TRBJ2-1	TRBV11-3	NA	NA	TGTGCCAGCAGCTTCAGCCAGGGAGAGCAGTTCTTC	CASSFSQGEQFF
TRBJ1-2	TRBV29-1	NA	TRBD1	TGCAGCGTGGAACGGGACAGGGGTAACTATGGCTACACCTTC	CSVERDRGNYGYTF
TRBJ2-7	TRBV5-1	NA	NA	TGCGCCAGCAGCCGGGGCCAGGGGTACGAGCAGTACTTC	CASSRGQGYEQYF
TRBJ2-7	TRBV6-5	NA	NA	TGTGCCAGCTCCCGTCAATTAGGGCCCTACGAGCAGTACTTC	CASSRQLGPYEQYF